The clone carrying this TCR beta chain was found a few times. Its matching antigen is unknown. The PCR made use of 60 Vbeta and 13 Jbeta primers. Only in-frame clones appear in the TCRdb table, and some are missing; sequencing was by immunoSEQ multiplex PCR. The sample shows about 160,000 clones, roughly 80% of them seen only once. This entry is derived from a study of cytomegalovirus exposure and HLA in healthy donors. Background on the study: From donors who were HLA-typed, an early data release held 81 million or so unique TCRs. Overall study findings and caveats: Most of the CMV-associated TCR beta chains (in a later analysis) appeared to be HLA-restricted.

J gave up 0 bases and V 0 bases, and 8 bases lay outside the gene matches. This CDR3 has 18 amino acids. Looked up from germline, CDR1 is GTSNPN and CDR2 is SVGIG (reference sequence). The chain recombines TRBV30 with TRBJ2-6; 7 bases are a match to TRBD1. The TCR comes from a man aged 25-45 years in good health and CMV-seronegative. Specimen: PBMCs. CDR3 region: CAWSVSRGFHSGANVLTF. CDR3 DNA: TGTGCCTGGAGTGTAAGCAGGGGGTTTCACTCTGGGGCCAACGTCCTGACTTTC.